This record covers a single T cell receptor (beta chain). This sample is part of a study of blood T cell repertoires in COVID-19. The CDR3 runs 13 residues. Germline CDR1 reads MNHEY; CDR2 reads SVGAGI. The ends were cut back, 0 bases at V and 4 bases at J, with 7 bases in the middle. Only in-frame clones appear in the TCRdb table, and some are missing; sequencing was by immunoSEQ multiplex PCR. The sample includes 250,000 to 300,000 clones, 85% to 90% of them seen just once. This receptor was identified in a man aged 18 to 29 who had recovered from COVID-19. What was sequenced was PBMCs or T cells enriched from blood (not recorded which). This rearrangement joins TRBV6-5 to TRBJ2-7; D gene uncertain. CDR3 coding DNA: TGTGCCAGCAGTTACTCCAACAATTACGAGCAGTACTTC. Residues: CASSYSNNYEQYF.